The rows below give T cell receptor beta chains drawn from one sample of a study of human thymus T cells. Libraries were prepared by immunoSEQ multiplex PCR; TCRdb keeps only in-frame clonotypes and omits some of them. The table records some 50,000 clones, 95% of them present only once. The sequenced sample was blood. Every receptor here comes from a girl less than two years old with a congenital heart defect but otherwise immunologically healthy. Both conserved end residues are part of each CDR3. The order of the fields is J gene, D gene, clone size, V gene, CDR3 DNA, CDR3 protein. The D gene is left open where the match is weak. Size values are once, few and many counts, or a class for expanded clones, and some rows have none.

J: TRBJ1-4
D: NA
size: NA
V: TRBV18
DNA: TGTGCCAGCTCACCAAATTCAAAGAATGAAAAACTGTTTTTT
CDR3: CASSPNSKNEKLFF

J: TRBJ2-5
D: NA
size: NA
V: TRBV7-2
DNA: TGTGCCAGCAGCTTAACGAGAGAGACCCAGTACTTC
CDR3: CASSLTRETQYF

J: TRBJ1-5
D: NA
size: NA
V: TRBV4-1
DNA: TGCGCCAGCAGCCAAGCACCTGATCAGCCCCAGCATTTT
CDR3: CASSQAPDQPQHF

J: TRBJ1-2
D: TRBD1
size: NA
V: TRBV6-5
DNA: TGTGCCAGCAGGAAGGGACAGCGGACTAACTATGGCTACACCTTC
CDR3: CASRKGQRTNYGYTF

J: TRBJ2-3
D: TRBD2
size: NA
V: TRBV25-1
DNA: TGTGCCAGCAGTGGGGGGCGGGAGGGCCGGGGCTCCACAGATACGCAGTATTTT
CDR3: CASSGGREGRGSTDTQYF

J: TRBJ2-6
D: NA
size: NA
V: TRBV6-4
DNA: TGTGCCAGCCAGTGGCAGGGCTCTGGGGCCAACGTCCTGACTTTC
CDR3: CASQWQGSGANVLTF

J: TRBJ1-2
D: NA
size: NA
V: TRBV6-1
DNA: TGTGCCAGCAGTGTCGGAGCCATGCCGTTCTCCTATGGCTACACCTTC
CDR3: CASSVGAMPFSYGYTF

J: TRBJ2-5
D: NA
size: NA
V: TRBV7-9
DNA: TGTGCCAGCAGCATAGCCAGGCTCAAAGGGGGTAGGTCGGAGACCCAGTACTTC
CDR3: CASSIARLKGGRSETQYF

J: TRBJ2-3
D: TRBD1
size: NA
V: TRBV7-8
DNA: TGTGCCAGCAGCTTAGGAGGGGGCTCGGGCACAGATACGCAGTATTTT
CDR3: CASSLGGGSGTDTQYF

J: TRBJ2-1
D: TRBD2
size: NA
V: TRBV11-2
DNA: TGTGCCAGCAGCACACTGACTAGCGGGAGGGTCGACAATGAGCAGTTCTTC
CDR3: CASSTLTSGRVDNEQFF

J: TRBJ2-7
D: NA
size: NA
V: TRBV5-1
DNA: TGCGCCAGCAGCTTGGCCGGGCAGCACTACGAGCAGTACTTC
CDR3: CASSLAGQHYEQYF

J: TRBJ1-2
D: TRBD1
size: NA
V: TRBV7-3
DNA: TGTGCCAGCAGCAGTGACAGGGACAATGGCTACACCTTC
CDR3: CASSSDRDNGYTF

J: TRBJ2-2
D: TRBD1
size: NA
V: TRBV5-3
DNA: TGTGCCAGAACCATGCTAGGACAGGGAAGCACCGGGGAGCTGTTTTTT
CDR3: CARTMLGQGSTGELFF

J: TRBJ2-1
D: TRBD1
size: NA
V: TRBV7-8
DNA: TGTGCCAGCAGCTTCGCAGGGGGCTCCTACAATGAGCAGTTCTTC
CDR3: CASSFAGGSYNEQFF

J: TRBJ2-3
D: NA
size: NA
V: TRBV19
DNA: TGTGCCAGTAGTATGTGGGGGGCAGGGGAACTCACAGATACGCAGTATTTT
CDR3: CASSMWGAGELTDTQYF

J: TRBJ2-1
D: NA
size: NA
V: TRBV4-2
DNA: TGTGCCAGCAGCCTAGAGGGGGTGGTCCCTGTCGATGAGCAGTTCTTC
CDR3: CASSLEGVVPVDEQFF

J: TRBJ2-7
D: NA
size: NA
V: TRBV9
DNA: TGTGCCAGCAGCGTAGTAGGGAATTCCTACGAGCAGTACTTC
CDR3: CASSVVGNSYEQYF

J: TRBJ2-7
D: TRBD2
size: NA
V: TRBV7-2
DNA: TGTACCAGCAGCTTGGGACTAGCATTGTCCTACGAGCAGTACTTC
CDR3: CTSSLGLALSYEQYF

J: TRBJ2-3
D: TRBD2
size: once
V: TRBV5-4
DNA: TGTGCCAGCCCACCCCCGACTAGCGGCACAGATACGCAGTATTTT
CDR3: CASPPPTSGTDTQYF

J: TRBJ2-4
D: NA
size: NA
V: TRBV19
DNA: TGTGCCAGTAGGGACGGGAGAGGGCCTCGGGCCAAAAACATTCAGTACTTC
CDR3: CASRDGRGPRAKNIQYF

J: TRBJ2-5
D: NA
size: NA
V: TRBV5-1
DNA: TGCGCCAGCTCACCGGCAGTACAAGAGACCCAGTACTTC
CDR3: CASSPAVQETQYF

J: TRBJ1-2
D: TRBD1
size: NA
V: TRBV7-9
DNA: TGTGCCAGCAGTAGGGGAACAGGGGGCCCTATTCGCTACACCTTC
CDR3: CASSRGTGGPIRYTF

J: TRBJ2-3
D: NA
size: NA
V: TRBV28
DNA: TGTGCCAGCAGTGGGGGGAAATTCACAGATACGCAGTATTTT
CDR3: CASSGGKFTDTQYF

J: TRBJ2-3
D: TRBD2
size: NA
V: TRBV18
DNA: TGTGCCAGCTCCCTCCCGGGACTAGCGGGAGGATTGGATACGCAGTATTTT
CDR3: CASSLPGLAGGLDTQYF

J: TRBJ1-3
D: NA
size: NA
V: TRBV15
DNA: TGTGCCACCAGCAGGGGGACCTCCGGGGGAAACACCATATATTTT
CDR3: CATSRGTSGGNTIYF

J: TRBJ1-2
D: NA
size: NA
V: TRBV28
DNA: TGTGCCAGCCGCAGCTTGGGGGAGGGGACGGGTGGCTACACCTTC
CDR3: CASRSLGEGTGGYTF

J: TRBJ2-2
D: NA
size: once
V: TRBV7-9
DNA: TGTGCCAGCAGCCCCACAAGGACCGGGGAGCTGTTTTTT
CDR3: CASSPTRTGELFF

J: TRBJ2-4
D: NA
size: NA
V: TRBV15
DNA: TGTGCCACCAGCAGAGATCCAGGGATGGGAAACATTCAGTACTTC
CDR3: CATSRDPGMGNIQYF

J: TRBJ1-2
D: NA
size: NA
V: TRBV2
DNA: TGTGCCCCTCAGGACCACCTGGATTTCTATGGCTACACCTTC
CDR3: CAPQDHLDFYGYTF

J: TRBJ1-2
D: NA
size: NA
V: TRBV11-2
DNA: TGTGCCAGCAGCTTAGCCTTGAAAACAGGGAGCTATGGCTACACCTTC
CDR3: CASSLALKTGSYGYTF

J: TRBJ2-1
D: TRBD2
size: NA
V: TRBV4-1
DNA: TGCGCCAGCAGACACGGACTAGCGGGAGGTTCCTCCTACAATGAGCAGTTCTTC
CDR3: CASRHGLAGGSSYNEQFF

J: TRBJ1-2
D: NA
size: NA
V: TRBV7-2
DNA: TGTGCCAGCAGCTTTACCGCTTTAAGGAGGCGTAACTATGGCTACACCTTC
CDR3: CASSFTALRRRNYGYTF

J: TRBJ1-2
D: NA
size: NA
V: TRBV5-5
DNA: TGTGCCAGCAGCTTTTCCGCCGGGTTAGGGTATGGCTACACCTTC
CDR3: CASSFSAGLGYGYTF

J: TRBJ2-2
D: NA
size: NA
V: TRBV27
DNA: TGTGCCAGCAGTGCCCCTCCTGCCACCGGGGAGCTGTTTTTT
CDR3: CASSAPPATGELFF

J: TRBJ1-5
D: TRBD1
size: NA
V: TRBV2
DNA: TGTGCCAGCAGTGAGGACAGGGGTGGTCAGCCCCAGCATTTT
CDR3: CASSEDRGGQPQHF

J: TRBJ1-2
D: TRBD1
size: NA
V: TRBV6-5
DNA: TGTGCCAGCAGCAGGACAGGGTGGAACGATGGCTACACCTTC
CDR3: CASSRTGWNDGYTF

J: TRBJ2-4
D: NA
size: NA
V: TRBV2
DNA: TGTGCCAGCAGTGGGAGGAGGGCGGCAAAAAACATTCAGTACTTC
CDR3: CASSGRRAAKNIQYF

J: TRBJ1-1
D: NA
size: once
V: TRBV29-1
DNA: TGCAGCGTCGAGGCCGGGGGGGCTGAAGCTTTCTTT
CDR3: CSVEAGGAEAFF

J: TRBJ2-7
D: TRBD1
size: NA
V: TRBV7-6
DNA: TGTGCCAGCAGCTTAGGGGGACAGGGTAGGACCTACGAGCAGTACTTC
CDR3: CASSLGGQGRTYEQYF

J: TRBJ2-2
D: NA
size: NA
V: TRBV10-2
DNA: TGCGCCAGCAGTGAATGGAGACCAAACACCGGGGAGCTGTTTTTT
CDR3: CASSEWRPNTGELFF

J: TRBJ2-1
D: NA
size: NA
V: TRBV9
DNA: TGTGCCAGCAGCGCTTCGGGACTCTCGAGCTCCTACAATGAGCAGTTCTTC
CDR3: CASSASGLSSSYNEQFF

J: TRBJ2-2
D: NA
size: NA
V: TRBV28
DNA: TGTGCCAGCAGGGAGGGAGCCGGGGAGCTGTTTTTT
CDR3: CASREGAGELFF

J: TRBJ1-4
D: NA
size: NA
V: TRBV2
DNA: TGTGCCAGCAGCGAGGGGCCTATCAATGAAAAACTGTTTTTT
CDR3: CASSEGPINEKLFF

J: TRBJ1-5
D: NA
size: NA
V: TRBV27
DNA: TGTGCCAGCAGTGTGGACAGATTGGGGCCCCAGCATTTT
CDR3: CASSVDRLGPQHF

J: TRBJ1-1
D: NA
size: NA
V: TRBV4-1
DNA: TGCGCCAGCACCAGTTTAGGAGGTACTGAAGCTTTCTTT
CDR3: CASTSLGGTEAFF

J: TRBJ2-1
D: NA
size: NA
V: TRBV5-5
DNA: TGTGCCAGCAGCTTGGGAGGCAATGAGCAGTTCTTC
CDR3: CASSLGGNEQFF

J: TRBJ1-2
D: NA
size: NA
V: TRBV19
DNA: TGTGCCAGTAGTATCTCGGCAGTACGCTTCTATGGCTACACCTTC
CDR3: CASSISAVRFYGYTF

J: TRBJ2-1
D: TRBD2
size: NA
V: TRBV28
DNA: TGTGCCAGCAGTTACGGGAGGGGGCAGTTCTTC
CDR3: CASSYGRGQFF

J: TRBJ2-1
D: TRBD2
size: NA
V: TRBV7-2
DNA: TGTGCCAGCAGCTCCCGGACTAGCGGGAGGCTCGGGGATGAGCAGTTCTTC
CDR3: CASSSRTSGRLGDEQFF

J: TRBJ2-5
D: NA
size: NA
V: TRBV28
DNA: TGTGCCAGCAGCCTCGAGAGACGGGAGACCCAGTACTTC
CDR3: CASSLERRETQYF

J: TRBJ1-1
D: NA
size: once
V: TRBV29-1
DNA: TGCAGCGTTGAAAGCGGAGGGGCAGGCACTGAAGCTTTCTTT
CDR3: CSVESGGAGTEAFF

J: TRBJ1-1
D: NA
size: once
V: TRBV7-6
DNA: TGTGCCAGCAGCTCAGGGGCTGAAGCTTTCTTT
CDR3: CASSSGAEAFF

J: TRBJ2-1
D: TRBD2
size: NA
V: TRBV18
DNA: TGTGCCAGCTCACGGGATAGCGGGAGGGCCTCCAATGAGCAGTTCTTC
CDR3: CASSRDSGRASNEQFF

J: TRBJ2-7
D: TRBD2
size: once
V: TRBV2
DNA: TGTGCCAGCAGTGATGGGCGGGAGATCGACGAGCAGTACTTC
CDR3: CASSDGREIDEQYF

J: TRBJ1-1
D: NA
size: NA
V: TRBV7-6
DNA: TGTGCCAGCAGCATCCGACGGGGCGCTGAAGCTTTCTTT
CDR3: CASSIRRGAEAFF